These T cell receptor beta chains were read from a single sample in a study of cytomegalovirus exposure and HLA in healthy donors. Using immunoSEQ multiplex PCR, the repertoire was profiled, and TCRdb retains in-frame clones only, with some absent. The sample comprises about 140,000 clones, 88% of which are singletons, and 6.5% to 8.5% rests with the top ten. Sequencing used PBMCs. The receptor set was obtained from a woman between 18 and 29 years old in good health and CMV-seropositive. Each CDR3 is given with its conserved first and last residue.

J | V | CDR3
TRBJ1-2 | TRBV27 | CASSLSSPTITGSGYTF
TRBJ2-7 | TRBV27 | CASSLLVSGAPYEQYF
TRBJ2-1 | TRBV7-9 | CASSLTGVGYNEQFF
TRBJ2-2 | TRBV19 | CASSIDRGGKTGELFF
TRBJ2-7 | TRBV2 | CASTPHRSDSYEQYF
TRBJ1-1 | TRBV25-1 | CASSESGRVGTEAFF
TRBJ2-3 | TRBV28 | CASSGGLGGLSTDTQYF
TRBJ2-7 | TRBV7-7 | CASSPTGQGYEQYF
TRBJ2-1 | TRBV5-6 | CASSLVRAGDSYNEQFF
TRBJ1-5 | TRBV28 | CASRSNPRDRSNQPQHF
TRBJ2-5 | TRBV5-4 | CASSLVGSQRGRWETQYF
TRBJ1-1 | TRBV18 | CASSPLEGESEAFF
TRBJ2-1 | TRBV7-2 | CASSQDRGRNEQFF
TRBJ1-4 | TRBV28 | CASSLGQAHEKLFF
TRBJ2-5 | TRBV5-1 | CASSLGISGGQETQYF
TRBJ1-1 | TRBV7-3 | CASSPMTAMNTEAFF
TRBJ1-3 | TRBV25-1 | CASSETGAVWGNTIYF
TRBJ2-3 | TRBV7-8 | CASSSTPTSQSTDTQYF
TRBJ1-1 | TRBV19 | CASSIDSGLSEAFF
TRBJ1-1 | TRBV30 | CAWSRQGVMNTEAFF
TRBJ2-7 | TRBV6-6 | CASNDRAEQYF
TRBJ2-7 | TRBV2 | CASREDWDEQYF
TRBJ1-2 | TRBV14 | CASSQGQGYGYTF
TRBJ1-3 | TRBV5-6 | CASSHLRTGNRNTIYF
TRBJ1-5 | TRBV20-1 | CSAFRSGPQHF
TRBJ1-1 | TRBV5-1 | CASSLERHAEAFF
TRBJ1-6 | TRBV27 | CASSYTGIRSYNSPLHF
TRBJ2-2 | TRBV5-6 | CASSLVLAGGPGELFF
TRBJ2-2 | TRBV7-7 | CASSFGSLGVTGELFF
TRBJ2-1 | TRBV7-2 | CASSLLRTSGNEQFF
TRBJ1-4 | TRBV30 | CAWETETNEKLFF
TRBJ1-4 | TRBV5-1 | CASALGTDNEKLFF
TRBJ1-2 | TRBV5-1 | CASSSQGTGYTF
TRBJ2-3 | TRBV27 | CASSLASGTTDTQYF
TRBJ1-6 | TRBV5-1 | CASSLTGSSSPLHF
TRBJ2-7 | TRBV7-6 | CASSLASGGGREQYF
TRBJ1-5 | TRBV27 | CASSRGQHNQPQHF
TRBJ2-7 | TRBV15 | CATSQFGPIVGLEQYF
TRBJ1-5 | TRBV5-6 | CASSPGLNNQPQHF
TRBJ1-1 | TRBV5-4 | CASSFYQGEAWTEAFF
TRBJ2-7 | TRBV7-2 | CASSLGGGYEQYF
TRBJ2-7 | TRBV14 | CASSQDRSYEQYF
TRBJ1-5 | TRBV19 | CASNHHAGGNQPQHF
TRBJ1-1 | TRBV30 | CAWTKGQATEAFF
TRBJ2-3 | TRBV28 | CASSISGRGMDTQYF
TRBJ1-5 | TRBV28 | CASSFTGGRQPQHF
TRBJ2-1 | TRBV30 | CAWRGQGKRSEQFF
TRBJ2-7 | TRBV5-1 | CASSLAGNEQYF
TRBJ2-7 | TRBV7-9 | CASSLDYGSSYEQYF
TRBJ1-1 | TRBV9 | CASSVAPQGRGAFF
TRBJ2-3 | TRBV14 | CASSQARGTDTQYF
TRBJ1-3 | TRBV6-1 | CASPSQGNTIYF
TRBJ1-1 | TRBV11-2 | CASSPDRQAFF
TRBJ2-5 | TRBV5-4 | CASSAGQGRETQYF
TRBJ2-6 | TRBV19 | CASESSGANVLTF
TRBJ2-7 | TRBV14 | CASSRFRQGSYEQYF
TRBJ2-2 | TRBV4-1 | CASSPLGRAGSNTGELFF
TRBJ1-1 | TRBV6-5 | CASSYSWAQNTEAFF
TRBJ1-2 | TRBV30 | CAWSVGRTGYGYTF
TRBJ2-1 | TRBV2 | CASSGLGVAGGPWNEQFF